Each of the 9 T cell receptor beta chains below was sequenced from the same sample in a study of identical twins. TCRdb called the 5' RACE reads again in MiXCR, with one record for every CDR3 protein. Seen here are roughly 250,000 distinct CDR3 sequences, 7.5% observed once, and the top ten hold roughly 5%. These data were also filed under a second study, of yellow fever vaccine responses in identical twins.

Sequenced: CD8+ T cells sorted from blood. All receptors come from a woman under 30 in good health.

This clonotype was seen only a few times. The genes are TRBV27 and TRBJ2-6; D may correspond to TRBD1 or TRBD2 (5 bases each). CDR3 length equals 16 residues. V lost 5 bases, J lost 4 bases, and 15 bases lay in between. Germline CDR1 reads MNHEY; CDR2 reads SMNVEV (reference sequence). The CDR3 DNA reads as TGTGCCAGCAGTCCTTCCCTAGGGGACGGGGCCAACGTCCTGACTTTC. Its translation: CASSPSLGDGANVLTF.

This clonotype was seen more than once but under ten times. V usage is TRBV24-1 and J usage is TRBJ2-3; the D is unclear. CDR1 is KGHDR, CDR2 SFDVKD, per germline. V dropped 6 bases and J dropped 2 bases, with 17 bases sitting between them. CDR3 size: 16 residues. CDR3 region: CATSPRSGFNTDTQYF. The CDR3 nucleotides read TGTGCCACCAGTCCGCGGTCCGGGTTTAACACAGATACGCAGTATTTT.

The chain links TRBV12-3 or TRBV12-4 to TRBJ2-7; 11 bases are a match to TRBD1. This CDR3 has 14 amino acids. With V trimmed by 6 bases and J by 3 bases, 4 bases remained unmatched. CDR3 in DNA: TGTGCCAGCAGCTATGGGACAGGGGGCTACGAGCAGTACGTC. Translation: CASSYGTGGYEQYV.

This clonotype has ten or more counts. The chain combines TRBV29-1 with TRBJ1-2; 8 positions match TRBD1. The CDR3 has 13 residues. Germline V gene lookup returns CDR1 SQVTM and CDR2 ANQGSEA. J lost 4 bases, V lost 6 bases, and 7 bases had no gene match. The CDR3 DNA reads as TGCAGCGTCGACAGGGGTAGCGGCTATGGCTACACCTTC. Amino acids: CSVDRGSGYGYTF.

This clonotype has only a few counts. This chain uses TRBV24-1 with TRBJ2-3, with 9 bases fitting TRBD2. The CDR3 has 18 amino acids. After removal of 4 bases from V and 6 bases from J, the junction contained 16 bases not matched to a gene. Germline CDR1 and CDR2: KGHDR and SFDVKD. DNA for the CDR3: TGTGCCACCAGTGACTTGCCCCATAGCGGGAGTCTAGCTGATACGCAGTATTTT. It translates to CATSDLPHSGSLADTQYF.

The rearrangement links TRBV4-1 to TRBJ2-2; TRBD2 aligns across 11 bases. Trimming at V came to 7 bases and at J to 7 bases, leaving 5 bases not matched to a gene. Germline CDR1 MGHRA, CDR2 YSYEKL. The CDR3 consists of 14 residues. The CDR3 coding sequence is TGCGCCAGCAAACTAGCGGGAGATGGCGGGGAGCTGTTTTTT. It codes for CASKLAGDGGELFF.

The chain uses TRBV20-1 and TRBJ2-1; the D is unclear. Trimming left V 1 base short and J 4 bases short, with 17 bases between. Germline assignment: CDR1 DFQATT and CDR2 SNEGSKA (reference sequence). This CDR3 spans 16 amino acids. The DNA for the CDR3 is TGCAGTGCTAGAGGGGTTTCCGACTCCCCTTACAATGAGCAGTTCTTC. Translating gives CSARGVSDSPYNEQFF.

In this sample, this clonotype turned up many times. This chain uses TRBV28 with TRBJ2-1; either TRBD1 or TRBD2 may fit D (5 bases each). With 5 bases removed from V and 6 bases from J, the gap between germline ends came to 17 bases. CDR1 and CDR2 from the germline V gene are MDHEN and SYDVKM. The CDR3 sequence is 15 residues long. CDR3 protein: CASSPGTEAINEQFF. DNA of the CDR3: TGTGCCAGCAGTCCCGGGACGGAGGCTATCAATGAGCAGTTCTTC.

This clonotype was observed a few times. The CDR3 nucleotides read TGCAGTGCCCCCGGACACGGACCTAGCACCGGGGAGCTGTTTTTT. Translation: CSAPGHGPSTGELFF. V is TRBV20-1 and J is TRBJ2-2; D might be TRBD1 (5 bases). The germline V gene encodes CDR1 DFQATT and CDR2 SNEGSKA (reference sequence). The CDR3 runs 15 residues. V was cut by 6 bases and J by 4 bases, with 18 bases left in between.